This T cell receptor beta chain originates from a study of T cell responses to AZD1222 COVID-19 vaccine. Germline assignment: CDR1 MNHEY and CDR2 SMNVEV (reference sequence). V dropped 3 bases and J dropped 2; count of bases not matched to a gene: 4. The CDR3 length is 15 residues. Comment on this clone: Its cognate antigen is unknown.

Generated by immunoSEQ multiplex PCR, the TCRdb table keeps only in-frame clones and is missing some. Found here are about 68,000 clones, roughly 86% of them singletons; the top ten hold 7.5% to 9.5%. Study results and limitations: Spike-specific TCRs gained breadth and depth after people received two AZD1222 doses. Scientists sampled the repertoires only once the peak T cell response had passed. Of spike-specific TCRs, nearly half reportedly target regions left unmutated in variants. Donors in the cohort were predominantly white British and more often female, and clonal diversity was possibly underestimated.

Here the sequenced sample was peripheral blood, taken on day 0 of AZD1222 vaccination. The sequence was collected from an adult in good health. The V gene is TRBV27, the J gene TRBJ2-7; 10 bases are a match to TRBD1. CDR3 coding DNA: TGTGCCAGCAGTTTTCGCGGACAGGGGGCCTACGAGCAGTACTTC. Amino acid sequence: CASSFRGQGAYEQYF.